This TCR beta chain was captured by sequencing in a study of vaccination effects on CD4 cells after COVID-19. Worth noting for this clone: Its antigen is not identified.

Pools of viral peptides were used by the ViraFEST assay to expand antigen-specific CD4+ T cells ahead of sequencing. Culturing for more than 9 days preceded CD4+ T cell isolation. Either the BNT162b2 or mRNA-1273 vaccine was given to participants in two doses. Assay used: immunoSEQ multiplex PCR; TCRdb lists only in-frame clones, some missing. The repertoire includes roughly 56,000 clones, around three quarters of them detected once, and 0.95% to 1.5% sits in the top ten. The sequenced sample was CD4+ T cells from PBMCs cultured with HCoV-229E spike peptides, obtained after COVID-19 vaccination. The sequence derives from a human donor who received a COVID-19 vaccine.

The DNA for the CDR3 is TGTGCCAGCAGCACCGGACTAGCGGGGGGAAATGAGCAGTTCTTC. This encodes CASSTGLAGGNEQFF. V and J are TRBV11-3 and TRBJ2-1, with 14 positions matching TRBD2. CDR1 and CDR2 from the germline V gene are SGHNT and YENEEA. CDR3 length equals 15 residues. Trimming removed 5 bases from V and 7 bases from J; junction bases left unmatched: 4.